This TCR beta chain was found in a study of blood T cell repertoires in COVID-19. Background on the study: Samples of COVID-19 (acute and convalescent) were obtained from the United States, Italy and Spain. Nucleic acid was either cDNA or gDNA, and it came from T cells, B-cell-depleted T cells, or PBMCs.

Sequenced by immunoSEQ multiplex PCR; TCRdb stores in-frame clones only, minus some. The data hold some 190,000 clones, with roughly four fifths observed a single time. This receptor was taken from a woman in her forties or fifties with acute or convalescent COVID-19. The sequencing sample was made of peripheral blood.

The CDR3 nucleotides read TGTGCCAGCAGTCCATATGGGGCAAGGAATGAGCAGTTCTTC. It yields the protein CASSPYGARNEQFF. J is TRBJ2-1 and V is TRBV28; D may be TRBD1 (5 bases). The CDR3 sequence is 14 residues long. Trimming stripped 5 bases from V and 7 bases from J, with 15 bases between. Germline V gives CDR1 MDHEN, CDR2 SYDVKM.